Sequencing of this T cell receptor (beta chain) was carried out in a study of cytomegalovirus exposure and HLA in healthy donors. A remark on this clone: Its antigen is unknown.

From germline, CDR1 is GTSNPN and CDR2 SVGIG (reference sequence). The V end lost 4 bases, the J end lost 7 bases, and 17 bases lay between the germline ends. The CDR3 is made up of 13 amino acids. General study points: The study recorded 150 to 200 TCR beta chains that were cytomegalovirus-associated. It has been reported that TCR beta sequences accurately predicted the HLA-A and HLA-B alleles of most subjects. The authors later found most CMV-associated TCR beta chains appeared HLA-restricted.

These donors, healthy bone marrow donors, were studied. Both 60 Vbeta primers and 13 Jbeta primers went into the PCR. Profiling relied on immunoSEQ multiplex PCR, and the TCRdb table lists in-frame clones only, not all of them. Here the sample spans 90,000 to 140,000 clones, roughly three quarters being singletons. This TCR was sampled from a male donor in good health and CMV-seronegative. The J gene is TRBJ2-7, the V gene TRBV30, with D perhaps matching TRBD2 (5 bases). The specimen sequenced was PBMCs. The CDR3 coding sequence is TGTGCCTGGACGGGATCCTCCGTGGGGGAGCAGTACTTC. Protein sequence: CAWTGSSVGEQYF.